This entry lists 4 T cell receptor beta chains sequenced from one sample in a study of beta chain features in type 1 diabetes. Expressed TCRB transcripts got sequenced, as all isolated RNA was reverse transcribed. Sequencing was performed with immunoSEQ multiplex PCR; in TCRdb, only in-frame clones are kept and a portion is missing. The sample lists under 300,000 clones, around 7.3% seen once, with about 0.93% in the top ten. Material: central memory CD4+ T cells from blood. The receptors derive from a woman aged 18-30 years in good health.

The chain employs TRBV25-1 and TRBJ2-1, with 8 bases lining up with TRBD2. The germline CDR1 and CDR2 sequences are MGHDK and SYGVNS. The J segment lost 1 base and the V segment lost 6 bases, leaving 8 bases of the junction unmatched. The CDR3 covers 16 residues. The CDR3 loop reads CASRNTSGRSYNEQFF. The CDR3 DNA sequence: TGTGCCAGCAGAAACACTAGCGGCCGTTCCTACAATGAGCAGTTCTTC.

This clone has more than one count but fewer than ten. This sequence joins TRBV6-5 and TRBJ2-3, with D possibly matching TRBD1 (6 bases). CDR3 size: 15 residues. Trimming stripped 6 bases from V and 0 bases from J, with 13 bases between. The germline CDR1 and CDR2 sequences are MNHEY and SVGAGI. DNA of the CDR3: TGTGCCAGCAGCCCCCAGGGGCCAAGCACAGATACGCAGTATTTT. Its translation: CASSPQGPSTDTQYF.

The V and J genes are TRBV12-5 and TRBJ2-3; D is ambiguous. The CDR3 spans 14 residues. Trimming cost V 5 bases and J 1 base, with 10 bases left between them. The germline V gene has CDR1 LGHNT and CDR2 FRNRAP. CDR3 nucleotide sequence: TGTGCTAGTGGTCGGGTACACCGCACAGATACGCAGTATTTT. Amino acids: CASGRVHRTDTQYF.

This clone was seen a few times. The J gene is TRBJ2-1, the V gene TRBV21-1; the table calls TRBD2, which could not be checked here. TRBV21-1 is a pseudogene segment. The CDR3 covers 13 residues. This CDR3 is CARNRGEGDEQFF. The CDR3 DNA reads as TGTGCCAGGAACCGGGGGGAAGGGGATGAGCAGTTCTTC.